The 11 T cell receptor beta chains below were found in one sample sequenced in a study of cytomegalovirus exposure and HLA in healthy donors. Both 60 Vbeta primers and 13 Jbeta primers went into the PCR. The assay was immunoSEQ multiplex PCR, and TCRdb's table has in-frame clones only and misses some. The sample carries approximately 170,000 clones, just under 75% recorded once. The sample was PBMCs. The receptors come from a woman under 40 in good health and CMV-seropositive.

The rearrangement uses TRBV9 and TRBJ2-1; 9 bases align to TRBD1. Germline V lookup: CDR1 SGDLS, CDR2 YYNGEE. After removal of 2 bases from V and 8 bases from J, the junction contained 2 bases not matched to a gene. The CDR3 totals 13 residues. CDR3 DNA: TGTGCCAGCAGCGTCGACAGGGGGTATGAGCAGTTCTTC. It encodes CASSVDRGYEQFF.

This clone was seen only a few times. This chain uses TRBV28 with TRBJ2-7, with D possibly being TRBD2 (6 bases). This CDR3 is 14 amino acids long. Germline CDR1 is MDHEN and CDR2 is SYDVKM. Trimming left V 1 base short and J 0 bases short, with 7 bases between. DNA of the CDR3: TGTGCCAGCAGTTTATCGCGGGGCTCCTACGAGCAGTACTTC. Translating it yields CASSLSRGSYEQYF.

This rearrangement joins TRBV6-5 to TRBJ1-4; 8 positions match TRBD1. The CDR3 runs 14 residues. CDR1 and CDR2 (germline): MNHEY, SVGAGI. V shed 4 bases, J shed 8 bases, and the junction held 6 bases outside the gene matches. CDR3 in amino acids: CASSLTGAREKLFF. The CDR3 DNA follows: TGTGCCAGCAGTTTGACAGGGGCTCGGGAAAAACTGTTTTTT.

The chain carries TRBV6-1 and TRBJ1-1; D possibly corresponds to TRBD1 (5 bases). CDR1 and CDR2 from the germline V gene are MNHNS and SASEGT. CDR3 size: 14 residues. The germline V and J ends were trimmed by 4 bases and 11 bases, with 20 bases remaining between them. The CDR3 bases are TGTGCCAGCAGTGCTACCGGGACTCCCCGAGGGGCTTTCTTT. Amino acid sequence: CASSATGTPRGAFF.

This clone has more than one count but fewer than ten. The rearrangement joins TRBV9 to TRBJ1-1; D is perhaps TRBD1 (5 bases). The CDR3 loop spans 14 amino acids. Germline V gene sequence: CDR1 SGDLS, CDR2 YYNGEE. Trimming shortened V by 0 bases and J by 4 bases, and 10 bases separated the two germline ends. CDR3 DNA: TGTGCCAGCAGCGTAGACCCGGGGGGCACTGAAGCTTTCTTT. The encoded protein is CASSVDPGGTEAFF.

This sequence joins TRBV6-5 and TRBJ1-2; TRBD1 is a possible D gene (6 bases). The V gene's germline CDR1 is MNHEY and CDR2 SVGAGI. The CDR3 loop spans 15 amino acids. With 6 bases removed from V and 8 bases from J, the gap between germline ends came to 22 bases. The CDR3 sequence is CASSYLQGRARGYTF. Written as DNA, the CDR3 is TGTGCCAGCAGCTATTTGCAGGGGAGAGCGAGGGGCTACACCTTC.

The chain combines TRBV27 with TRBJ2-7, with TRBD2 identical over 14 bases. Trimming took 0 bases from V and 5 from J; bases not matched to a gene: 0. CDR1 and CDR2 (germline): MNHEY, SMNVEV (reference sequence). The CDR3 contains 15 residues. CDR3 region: CASSLSTSGRDEQYF. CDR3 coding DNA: TGTGCCAGCAGTTTATCGACTAGCGGGAGGGACGAGCAGTACTTC.

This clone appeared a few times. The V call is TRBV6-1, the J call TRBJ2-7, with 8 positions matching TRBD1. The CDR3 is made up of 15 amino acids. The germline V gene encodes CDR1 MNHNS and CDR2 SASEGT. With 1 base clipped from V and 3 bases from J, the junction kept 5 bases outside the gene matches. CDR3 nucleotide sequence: TGTGCCAGCAGTGAAGTAGGACAGGGAGTCTACGAGCAGTACTTC. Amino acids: CASSEVGQGVYEQYF.

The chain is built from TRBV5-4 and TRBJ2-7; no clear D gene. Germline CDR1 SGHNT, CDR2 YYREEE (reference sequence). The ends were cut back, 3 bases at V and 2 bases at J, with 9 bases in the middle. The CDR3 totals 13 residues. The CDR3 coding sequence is TGTGCCAGCAGCTCCCCTCCGGCCTACGAGCAGTACTTC. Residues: CASSSPPAYEQYF.

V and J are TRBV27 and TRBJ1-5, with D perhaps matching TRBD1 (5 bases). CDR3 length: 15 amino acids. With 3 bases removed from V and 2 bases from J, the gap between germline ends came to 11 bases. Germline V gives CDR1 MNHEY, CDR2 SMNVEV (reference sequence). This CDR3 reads CASSFQGRGNQPQHF. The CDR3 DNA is TGTGCCAGCAGTTTTCAGGGAAGGGGCAATCAGCCCCAGCATTTT.

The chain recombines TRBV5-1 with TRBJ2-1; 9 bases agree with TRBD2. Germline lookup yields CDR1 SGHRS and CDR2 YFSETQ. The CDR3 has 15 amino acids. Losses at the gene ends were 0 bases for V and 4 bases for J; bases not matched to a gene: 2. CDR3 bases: TGCGCCAGCAGCTTGGAGCGGGAGGCATACAATGAGCAGTTCTTC. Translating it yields CASSLEREAYNEQFF.